The 20 T cell receptor beta chains listed next were all sequenced from one sample in a study of CD8 T cells in Susac syndrome. An amount of RNA that ranged from roughly 0.5 to 1 ug was reverse transcribed with random hexamers. TCRdb independently ran MiXCR on the immunoSEQ multiplex PCR reads; one entry per CDR3 protein. The sample shows about 300,000 distinct CDR3 sequences, just over 90% of them seen only once. The sequencing input was CD4+ T cells from PBMCs. Receptors were obtained from a human donor with multiple sclerosis.

The chain employs TRBV12-3 or TRBV12-4 and TRBJ2-5; a possible D gene is TRBD2 (6 bases). The CDR3 is 14 amino acids. V was cut by 6 bases and J by 4 bases, with 15 bases left in between. The CDR3 is CASRRGVVRETQYF. In nucleotides, the CDR3 is TGTGCCAGCAGGCGGGGAGTAGTTAGAGAGACCCAGTACTTC.

V is TRBV20-1 and J is TRBJ2-7, with D tentatively TRBD2 (6 bases). V lost 0 bases and J lost 3, with 21 bases in between. The CDR3 runs 17 residues. Germline V gene sequence: CDR1 DFQATT, CDR2 SNEGSKA (reference sequence). CDR3 residues: CSARDLFGRGRSYEQYF. In DNA, the CDR3 is TGCAGTGCTAGAGATCTTTTTGGGCGGGGTAGAAGCTACGAGCAGTACTTC.

This chain joins TRBV6-1 and TRBJ1-4; tentative D call: TRBD1 (5 bases). The germline CDR1 and CDR2 sequences are MNHNS and SASEGT. CDR3 length: 16 residues. V was cut by 6 bases and J by 5 bases, with 19 bases left in between. The CDR3 nucleotides read TGTGCCAGCAGCTCACCAACAGGACGGAAAAATGAAAAACTGTTTTTT. The encoded protein is CASSSPTGRKNEKLFF.

This chain's CDR3 is CASSPSTGPRGGNTIYF. As DNA, the CDR3 is TGTGCCAGTAGTCCCTCCACCGGGCCCCGAGGTGGAAACACCATATATTTT. The rearrangement uses TRBV19 and TRBJ1-3; no clear D. This CDR3 has 17 residues. V gave up 5 bases and J gave up 3 bases, with 20 bases separating them. Germline lookup yields CDR1 LNHDA and CDR2 SQIVND (reference sequence).

The rearrangement uses TRBV7-2 and TRBJ2-5, with D perhaps TRBD2 (6 bases). CDR1 SGHTA and CDR2 FQGNSA come from the germline V gene. There are 16 residues in the CDR3. V lost 2 bases to trimming and J lost 1 base, with 14 bases between them. CDR3 sequence: CASSLSGGALQETQYF. Here the CDR3 DNA reads TGTGCCAGCAGCTTAAGTGGAGGGGCGCTCCAAGAGACCCAGTACTTC.

The rearrangement uses TRBV7-8 and TRBJ2-3, with D tentatively TRBD2 (7 bases). The V gene lost 5 bases and the J gene lost 2 bases, with 14 bases spanning the gap. CDR3 length: 15 residues. Germline V lookup: CDR1 SGHVS, CDR2 FQNEAQ. CDR3 protein: CASSTRGAFTDTQYF. The CDR3 DNA reads TGTGCCAGCAGCACACGGGGGGCTTTCACAGATACGCAGTATTTT.

The J gene is TRBJ2-7, the V gene TRBV4-2, with D tentatively TRBD1 (6 bases). V dropped 2 bases and J dropped 6 bases, with 14 bases sitting between them. Germline CDR1 and CDR2: LGHNA and YNFKEQ. This CDR3 comprises 14 residues. CDR3 DNA: TGTGCCAGCAGCCAACCACAGGGTAGCAGCGAGCAGTACTTC. As protein: CASSQPQGSSEQYF.

This chain links TRBV6-5 with TRBJ1-2; D remains ambiguous. The germline V and J ends were trimmed by 6 bases and 8 bases, with 13 bases remaining between them. CDR1 is MNHEY, CDR2 SVGAGI, per germline. The CDR3 sequence is 12 residues long. The CDR3 nucleotides read TGTGCCAGCAGCCGAGGAGCAAGCGGCTACACCTTC. It translates to CASSRGASGYTF.

With respect to this clonotype: The junction shows a germline mismatch at one end, possibly a read error. The V and J genes are TRBV4-1 and TRBJ1-1; D is undetermined. Germline CDR1 MGHRA, CDR2 YSYEKL. This CDR3 region has 16 residues. The CDR3 DNA follows: TGCGCCAGCACCCAAGAATTTACAGCCATGAACACTGAAGCTTTCTTT. This encodes CASTQEFTAMNTEAFF.

The rearrangement links TRBV15 to TRBJ1-2, with TRBD1 identical over 10 bases. V lost 1 base, J lost 4 bases, and 6 bases stayed unmatched. Germline V lookup: CDR1 LNHNV, CDR2 YYDKDF (reference sequence). There are 16 residues in the CDR3. The CDR3 here is CATSRVTGQGSYGYTF. DNA of the CDR3: TGTGCCACCAGCAGAGTAACGGGACAGGGGTCCTATGGCTACACCTTC. Full variable domain (rest looked up from reference TRBV15 and TRBJ1-2): DAMVIQNPRYQVTQFGKPVTLSCSQTLNHNVMYWYQQKSSQAPKLLFHYYDKDFNNEADTPDNFQSRRPNTSFCFLDIRSPGLGDTAMYLCATSRVTGQGSYGYTFGSGTRLTVV.

The chain carries TRBV20-1 and TRBJ2-5, with D unresolved. Per germline, CDR1 DFQATT and CDR2 SNEGSKA (reference sequence). This CDR3 contains 16 residues. The CDR3 protein is CCFCCSRGHLWETQYF. Here the CDR3 DNA reads TGCTGCTTCTGCTGCTCCCGAGGCCACCTCTGGGAGACCCAGTACTTC.

V gene TRBV4-2 combines with J gene TRBJ2-1; D ambiguous. This CDR3 spans 14 amino acids. With 1 base removed from V and 3 bases from J, the gap between germline ends came to 7 bases. Germline V gene lookup returns CDR1 LGHNA and CDR2 YNFKEQ. The CDR3 sequence: CASSQGNLYNEQFF. The CDR3 coding sequence is TGTGCCAGCAGCCAAGGAAATCTCTACAATGAGCAGTTCTTC.

This clonotype has just one count. The chain employs TRBV3-1 and TRBJ1-3; D is uncertain. The CDR3 consists of 15 residues. Trimming removed 2 bases from V and 4 bases from J, with 12 bases in between. Germline V lookup: CDR1 LGHDT, CDR2 YNNKEL (reference sequence). CDR3 residues: CASSQSNLEGNTIYF. The CDR3 DNA follows: TGTGCCAGCAGCCAATCTAACCTGGAGGGAAACACCATATATTTT.

The chain recombines TRBV7-2 with TRBJ2-5; TRBD2 matches at 10 bases. This CDR3 spans 16 amino acids. V gave up 2 bases and J gave up 5 bases; unmatched junction bases: 8. Germline V CDR1 and CDR2: SGHTA, FQGNSA. The CDR3 DNA reads as TGTGCCAGCAGCTTATCCCCTAGCGGGAGTTCGGAGACCCAGTACTTC. Translation gives CASSLSPSGSSETQYF. The full variable domain, with the rest looked up from reference TRBV7-2 and TRBJ2-5, is GAGVSQSPSNKVTEKGKDVELRCDPISGHTALYWYRQSLGQGLEFLIYFQGNSAPDKSGLPSDRFSAERTGGSVSTLTIQRTQQEDSAVYLCASSLSPSGSSETQYFGPGTRLLVL.

The chain is built from TRBV5-4 and TRBJ2-5, with TRBD2 identical over 11 bases. Losses at the gene ends were 4 bases for V and 3 bases for J; bases not matched to a gene: 11. The CDR3 runs 17 residues. CDR1 is SGHNT and CDR2 is YYREEE in the germline V gene (reference sequence). CDR3 bases: TGTGCCAGCAGCCAAAAAGCCGGGACTAGCGGCAAAGAGACCCAGTACTTC. Encoded protein: CASSQKAGTSGKETQYF.

V is TRBV19 and J is TRBJ2-7; a weak D match, TRBD2 (5 bases). V was clipped by 3 bases and J by 0 bases, with 12 bases between them. The CDR3 sequence is 15 residues long. Germline lookup yields CDR1 LNHDA and CDR2 SQIVND (reference sequence). CDR3 DNA: TGTGCCAGTAGTATGAGGGTAACCCTCTCCTACGAGCAGTACTTC. Amino acid sequence: CASSMRVTLSYEQYF.

The rearrangement joins TRBV20-1 to TRBJ2-2; D might be TRBD2 (5 bases). Looked up from germline, CDR1 is DFQATT and CDR2 is SNEGSKA (reference sequence). The V gene lost 3 bases and the J gene lost 4 bases, with 15 bases spanning the gap. CDR3 length equals 15 residues. CDR3 sequence: CSASRRWAFTGELFF. The CDR3 coding sequence is TGCAGTGCTAGTCGGAGGTGGGCCTTCACCGGGGAGCTGTTTTTT.

V is TRBV7-2 and J is TRBJ1-1; 11 nucleotides align to TRBD1. V lost 5 bases, J lost 1 base, and 3 bases stayed unmatched. Germline-derived CDR1 and CDR2 are SGHTA and FQGNSA. The CDR3 extends over 15 amino acids. DNA for the CDR3: TGTGCCAGCAGCCCTGGGACAGGGGGGAACACTGAAGCTTTCTTT. As protein: CASSPGTGGNTEAFF.

This clonotype was picked up a small number of times. The chain has TRBV7-8 and TRBJ1-2; D is perhaps TRBD1 (6 bases). Germline V gives CDR1 SGHVS, CDR2 FQNEAQ. Trimming cost V 5 bases and J 4 bases, with 11 bases left between them. The CDR3 runs to 13 residues. The CDR3 loop reads CASSRGGSYGYTF. As DNA, the CDR3 is TGTGCCAGCAGCCGGGGGGGCAGCTATGGCTACACCTTC.

This clonotype was detected once. This chain uses TRBV30 with TRBJ2-2; 10 bases agree with TRBD2. The CDR3 sequence is 16 residues long. CDR1 GTSNPN and CDR2 SVGIG come from the germline V gene (reference sequence). CDR3 DNA sequence: TGTGCTCTGGACCTCGGTAGCGGGGGGTACACCGGGGAGCTGTTTTTT. It codes for CALDLGSGGYTGELFF.